This T cell receptor beta chain comes out of a study of spatial heterogeneity in lung cancer. Turning to the study itself: Within raw reads, each unique TCR and UMI combination appeared on average more than ten times. Study observations and caveats: Ubiquitous expanded tumor TCRs were seen in blood more at resection than at follow-up.

Unique molecular identifiers, one per molecule, were present on every TCR cDNA molecule. TCRdb analysed the 5' RACE reads with MiXCR anew, one entry per CDR3 protein. The sample holds some 70,000 distinct CDR3 sequences; 13% are singletons and the top ten take 7.2%. Time point specified: sample taken at primary tumor resection. The study sequenced unsorted whole RNA from tumor, nontumor lung or frozen PBMC. The donors were 72 patients with non-small cell lung cancer that was early-stage and untreated. From germline, CDR1 is SNHLY and CDR2 FYNNEI. Germline trimming cut 8 bases from V and 2 bases from J; bases unmatched to any gene: 3. The CDR3 contains 12 residues. This clonotype was recorded at least ten times. Antigen specificity is unknown.

The TCR comes from a male donor with early-stage non-small cell lung cancer. The V and J genes are TRBV2 and TRBJ2-7; 7 bases line up with TRBD1. The sample here was PBMCs, taken at surgery. The CDR3 sequence is CASRQGTYEQYF. The CDR3, as DNA: TGTGCCAGCCGACAGGGAACCTACGAGCAGTACTTC.